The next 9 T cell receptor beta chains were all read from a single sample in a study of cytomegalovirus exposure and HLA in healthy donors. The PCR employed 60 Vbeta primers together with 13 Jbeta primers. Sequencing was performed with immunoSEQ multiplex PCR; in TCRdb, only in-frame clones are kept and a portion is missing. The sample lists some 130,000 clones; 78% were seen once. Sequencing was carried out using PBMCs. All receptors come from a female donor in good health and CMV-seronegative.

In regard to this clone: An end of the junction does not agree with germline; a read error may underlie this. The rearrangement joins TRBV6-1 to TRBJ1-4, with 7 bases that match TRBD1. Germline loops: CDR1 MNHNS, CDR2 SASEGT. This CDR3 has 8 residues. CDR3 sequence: CRGQAETF. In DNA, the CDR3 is TGTCGTGGACAGGCTGAAACTTTT.

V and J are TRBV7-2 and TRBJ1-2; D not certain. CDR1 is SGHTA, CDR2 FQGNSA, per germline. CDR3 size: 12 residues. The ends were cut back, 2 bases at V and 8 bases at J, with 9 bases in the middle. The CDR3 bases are TGTGCCAGCAGCTTAACCAGAACAGGCTACACCTTC. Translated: CASSLTRTGYTF.

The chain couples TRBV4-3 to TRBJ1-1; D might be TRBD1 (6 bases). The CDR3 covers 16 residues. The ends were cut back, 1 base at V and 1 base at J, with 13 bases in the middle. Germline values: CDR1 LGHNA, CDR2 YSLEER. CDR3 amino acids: CASSQGSNRANTEAFF. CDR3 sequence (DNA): TGCGCCAGCAGCCAAGGTTCTAACAGGGCGAACACTGAAGCTTTCTTT.

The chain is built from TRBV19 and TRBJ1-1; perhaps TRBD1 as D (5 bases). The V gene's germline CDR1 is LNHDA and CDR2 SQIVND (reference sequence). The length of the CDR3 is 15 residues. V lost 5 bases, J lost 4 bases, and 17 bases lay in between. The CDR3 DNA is TGTGCCAGTAGTCCGAGCCAGGGCCGGGCCACTGAAGCTTTCTTT. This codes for CASSPSQGRATEAFF.

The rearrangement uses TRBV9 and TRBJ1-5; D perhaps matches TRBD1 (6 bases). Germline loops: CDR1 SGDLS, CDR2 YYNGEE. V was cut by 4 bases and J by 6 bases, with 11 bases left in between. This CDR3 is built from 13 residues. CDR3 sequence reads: CASSKQGFQPQHF. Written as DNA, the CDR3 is TGTGCCAGCAGCAAGCAGGGGTTTCAGCCCCAGCATTTT.

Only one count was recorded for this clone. CDR3 sequence (DNA): TGTGCCAGCAGTTCCCCGGGACTAGAGAGGAATGAGCAGTTCTTC. Its translation is CASSSPGLERNEQFF. The gene calls are TRBV28 and TRBJ2-1, with 8 bases identical to TRBD2. CDR3 size: 15 residues. The germline CDR1 and CDR2 sequences are MDHEN and SYDVKM. Unmatched junction bases numbered 9, after V lost 4 bases and J lost 7 bases.

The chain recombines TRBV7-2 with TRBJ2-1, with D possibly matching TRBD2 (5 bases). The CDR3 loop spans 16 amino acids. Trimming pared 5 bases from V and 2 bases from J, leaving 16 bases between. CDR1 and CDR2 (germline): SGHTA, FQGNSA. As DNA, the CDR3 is TGTGCCAGCAGCCCCTTTAGGTTGCGGGCCTACAATGAGCAGTTCTTC. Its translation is CASSPFRLRAYNEQFF. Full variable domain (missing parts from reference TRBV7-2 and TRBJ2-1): GAGVSQSPSNKVTEKGKDVELRCDPISGHTALYWYRQSLGQGLEFLIYFQGNSAPDKSGLPSDRFSAERTGGSVSTLTIQRTQQEDSAVYLCASSPFRLRAYNEQFFGPGTRLTVL.

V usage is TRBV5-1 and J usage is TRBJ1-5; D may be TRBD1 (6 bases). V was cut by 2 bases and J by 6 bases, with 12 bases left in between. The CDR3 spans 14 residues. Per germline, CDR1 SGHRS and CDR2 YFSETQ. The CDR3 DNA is TGCGCCAGCAGCTTAGGGGGACGGGGTCAGCCCCAGCATTTT. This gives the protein CASSLGGRGQPQHF.

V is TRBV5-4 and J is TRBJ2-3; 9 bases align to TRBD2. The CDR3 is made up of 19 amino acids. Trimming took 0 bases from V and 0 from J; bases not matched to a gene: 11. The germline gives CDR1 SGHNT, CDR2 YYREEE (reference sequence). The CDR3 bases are TGTGCCAGCAGCTTGGGGGGGGCTAGCGGGGCCTCTAGCACAGATACGCAGTATTTT. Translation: CASSLGGASGASSTDTQYF.